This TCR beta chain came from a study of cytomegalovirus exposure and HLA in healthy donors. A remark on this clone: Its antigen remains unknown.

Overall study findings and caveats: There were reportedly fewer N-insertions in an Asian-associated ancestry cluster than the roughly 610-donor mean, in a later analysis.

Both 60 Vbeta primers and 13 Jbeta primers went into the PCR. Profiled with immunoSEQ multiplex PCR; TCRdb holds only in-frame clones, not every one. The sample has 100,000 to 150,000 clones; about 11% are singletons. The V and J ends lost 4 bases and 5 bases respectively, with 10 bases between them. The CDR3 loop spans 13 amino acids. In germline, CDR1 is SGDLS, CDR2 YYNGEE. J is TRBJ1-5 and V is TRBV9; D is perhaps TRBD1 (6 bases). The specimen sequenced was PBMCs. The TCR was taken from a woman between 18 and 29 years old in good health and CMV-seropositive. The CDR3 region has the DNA TGTGCCAGCAGCTCAGGGGAGTATCAGCCCCAGCATTTT. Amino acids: CASSSGEYQPQHF.